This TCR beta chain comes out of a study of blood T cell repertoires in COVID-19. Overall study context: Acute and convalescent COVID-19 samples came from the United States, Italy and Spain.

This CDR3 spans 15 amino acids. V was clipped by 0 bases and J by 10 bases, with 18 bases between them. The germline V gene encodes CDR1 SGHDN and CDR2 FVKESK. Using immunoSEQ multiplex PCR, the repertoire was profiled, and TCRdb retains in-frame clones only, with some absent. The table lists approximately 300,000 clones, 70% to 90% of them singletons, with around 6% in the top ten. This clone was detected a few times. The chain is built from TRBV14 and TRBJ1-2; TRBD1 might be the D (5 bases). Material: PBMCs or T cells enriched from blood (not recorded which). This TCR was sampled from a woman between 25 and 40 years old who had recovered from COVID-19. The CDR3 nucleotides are TGTGCCAGCAGCCAAGATCTGGCCAGGGCTAGAGTCTACACCTTC. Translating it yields CASSQDLARARVYTF.